The 14 T cell receptor beta chains listed next were all sequenced from one sample in a study of T cell responses to AZD1222 COVID-19 vaccine. Sequenced by immunoSEQ multiplex PCR; TCRdb stores in-frame clones only, minus some. The table includes about 140,000 clones, 92% detected once. Sequencing used peripheral blood, obtained on day 0 of AZD1222 vaccination. The receptors shown here come from an adult in good health.

The V gene is TRBV19, the J gene TRBJ1-3; the match to TRBD1 covers 7 bases. Germline V gene data show CDR1 as LNHDA and CDR2 as SQIVND (reference sequence). The CDR3 has 15 amino acids. J gave up 3 bases and V 5 bases, and 7 bases lay outside the gene matches. The CDR3 DNA is TGTGCCAGTAGTCTTACAGGGGACCTTGGAAACACCATATATTTT. The encoded protein is CASSLTGDLGNTIYF.

The V gene is TRBV5-6, the J gene TRBJ2-7; D is possibly TRBD1 (6 bases). The CDR3 loop spans 14 amino acids. Germline V gene data show CDR1 as SGHDT and CDR2 as YYEEEE. The V and J ends lost 3 bases and 3 bases respectively, with 13 bases between them. CDR3 coding DNA: TGTGCCAGCAGCTCCGGACAGATGATCTACGAGCAGTACTTC. Residues: CASSSGQMIYEQYF.

The chain links TRBV19 to TRBJ1-1; TRBD1 aligns across 9 bases. Trimming cost V 3 bases and J 5 bases; bases outside gene matches: 19. Germline V gene lookup returns CDR1 LNHDA and CDR2 SQIVND (reference sequence). The CDR3 is made up of 19 amino acids. CDR3: CASSMRFGGQGFTGTEAFF. CDR3 DNA sequence: TGTGCCAGTAGTATGAGATTCGGGGGACAGGGCTTCACGGGGACTGAAGCTTTCTTT.

The chain is built from TRBV2 and TRBJ2-2; 7 nucleotides match TRBD1. With 6 bases clipped from V and 8 bases from J, the junction kept 12 bases outside the gene matches. Germline V gene lookup returns CDR1 SNHLY and CDR2 FYNNEI. This CDR3 has 15 amino acids. CDR3 in DNA: TGTGCCAGCAGCGGGACAGCCAGCGGTCTGGGGGAGCTGTTTTTT. This encodes CASSGTASGLGELFF.

This clone came up once. V gene TRBV2 combines with J gene TRBJ1-1; D possibly corresponds to TRBD1 (6 bases). CDR1 and CDR2 from the germline V gene are SNHLY and FYNNEI. V lost 9 bases, J lost 0 bases, and 11 bases lay in between. The CDR3 consists of 13 residues. CDR3 sequence reads: CARPRGMNTEAFF. The CDR3 coding sequence is TGTGCCAGACCGAGGGGGATGAACACTGAAGCTTTCTTT.

The J gene is TRBJ2-7, the V gene TRBV19, with a tentative D call TRBD2 (6 bases). V was pared by 3 bases and J by 4 bases, with 16 bases between. CDR3 length equals 15 residues. Looked up from germline, CDR1 is LNHDA and CDR2 is SQIVND (reference sequence). The CDR3 here is CASSIGAYGTYEQYF. CDR3 nucleotides: TGTGCCAGTAGTATTGGGGCCTATGGGACTTACGAGCAGTACTTC. Full variable domain (remainder filled in from reference TRBV19 and TRBJ2-7): DGGITQSPKYLFRKEGQNVTLSCEQNLNHDAMYWYRQDPGQGLRLIYYSQIVNDFQKGDIAEGYSVSREKKESFPLTVTSAQKNPTAFYLCASSIGAYGTYEQYFGPGTRLTVT.

The chain carries TRBV5-1 and TRBJ2-2, with D possibly TRBD1 on 6 matching bases. The germline V gene encodes CDR1 SGHRS and CDR2 YFSETQ. V lost 3 bases and J lost 0, with 9 bases in between. CDR3 size: 15 residues. The CDR3 nucleotides read TGCGCCAGCAGCTCGACAGGACCGAACACCGGGGAGCTGTTTTTT. Amino acids: CASSSTGPNTGELFF.

The chain has TRBV4-2 and TRBJ1-1; D perhaps matches TRBD1 (6 bases). The CDR3 extends over 15 amino acids. V was pared by 1 base and J by 5 bases, with 14 bases between. Looked up from germline, CDR1 is LGHNA and CDR2 is YNFKEQ. CDR3 sequence reads: CASSQGGRSGTEAFF. The CDR3 nucleotides are TGTGCCAGCAGCCAAGGGGGGCGGTCTGGAACTGAAGCTTTCTTT.

This chain links TRBV7-9 with TRBJ2-1; D not certain. The V end was cut by 2 bases, the J end by 7 bases, with 9 bases between. Germline values: CDR1 SEHNR, CDR2 FQNEAQ (reference sequence). This CDR3 is 13 amino acids long. CDR3 coding DNA: TGTGCCAGCAGCTTACTGGAAAAAAATGAGCAGTTCTTC. Protein product: CASSLLEKNEQFF. The full variable domain, completed using reference TRBV7-9 and TRBJ2-1, is DTGVSQNPRHKITKRGQNVTFRCDPISEHNRLYWYRQTLGQGPEFLTYFQNEAQLEKSRLLSDRFSAERPKGSFSTLEIQRTEQGDSAMYLCASSLLEKNEQFFGPGTRLTVL.

The rearrangement uses TRBV11-2 and TRBJ1-1; D remains ambiguous. Trimming cost V 4 bases and J 4 bases, with 13 bases left between them. This CDR3 has 14 residues. Germline CDR1 reads SGHAT; CDR2 reads FQNNGV. CDR3 nucleotides: TGTGCCAGCAGCTCACCGACTGGACCCACTGAAGCTTTCTTT. Residues: CASSSPTGPTEAFF.

The V call is TRBV24-1, the J call TRBJ1-5, with unresolved D. The CDR3 runs 14 residues. Trimming took 6 bases from V and 0 from J, leaving 8 bases between them. Germline V gene sequence: CDR1 KGHDR, CDR2 SFDVKD. The CDR3 loop reads CATSWVNSNQPQHF. The CDR3 DNA sequence: TGTGCCACCAGTTGGGTAAATAGCAATCAGCCCCAGCATTTT.

V gene TRBV5-1 combines with J gene TRBJ2-7, with D maybe TRBD1 (6 bases). The germline V gene encodes CDR1 SGHRS and CDR2 YFSETQ. The CDR3 loop spans 14 amino acids. V lost 3 bases and J 2 bases, leaving 12 bases between the germline ends. In nucleotides, the CDR3 is TGCGCCAGCAGCTCCCAGGGGCGCCCCTACGAGCAGTACTTC. This gives the protein CASSSQGRPYEQYF.

CDR3: CASSGTGGLNTGELFF. Here the CDR3 DNA reads TGTGCCAGCAGCGGAACAGGGGGCTTGAACACCGGGGAGCTGTTTTTT. The rearrangement joins TRBV7-6 to TRBJ2-2; 9 nucleotides align to TRBD1. The germline V gene encodes CDR1 SGHVS and CDR2 FNYEAQ. The CDR3 spans 16 residues. Trimming removed 5 bases from V and 1 base from J; junction bases left unmatched: 5.

CDR3 sequence reads: CASSSRGRESGHTQYF. In nucleotides, the CDR3 is TGTGCCAGCAGTTCTCGTGGGCGGGAGAGCGGGCATACGCAGTATTTT. This chain joins TRBV28 and TRBJ2-3, with 7 bases identical to TRBD2. There are 16 residues in the CDR3. Germline V lookup: CDR1 MDHEN, CDR2 SYDVKM. V shed 4 bases and J 7 bases; nucleotides not matched to a gene: 14.